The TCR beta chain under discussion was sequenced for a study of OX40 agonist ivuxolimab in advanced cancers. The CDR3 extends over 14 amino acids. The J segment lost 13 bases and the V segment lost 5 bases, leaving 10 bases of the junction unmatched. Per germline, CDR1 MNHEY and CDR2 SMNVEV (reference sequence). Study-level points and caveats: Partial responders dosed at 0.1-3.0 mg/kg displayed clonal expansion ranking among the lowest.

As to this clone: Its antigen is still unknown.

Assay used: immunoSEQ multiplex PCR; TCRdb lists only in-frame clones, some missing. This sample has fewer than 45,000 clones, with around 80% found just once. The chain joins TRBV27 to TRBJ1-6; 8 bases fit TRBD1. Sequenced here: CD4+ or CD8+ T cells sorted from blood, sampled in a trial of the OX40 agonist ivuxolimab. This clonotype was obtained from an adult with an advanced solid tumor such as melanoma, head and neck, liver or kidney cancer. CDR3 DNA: TGTGCCAGCAGTCATCCGACAGGGGTGGGGCCCCTCCACTTT. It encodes CASSHPTGVGPLHF.